The 2 T cell receptor beta chains listed next were all sequenced from one sample in a study of graft-versus-host responses after intestinal transplantation. Assay used: immunoSEQ multiplex PCR; TCRdb lists only in-frame clones, some missing. Altogether approximately 110,000 clones are present, around 94% being singletons, with the ten largest covering 0.2% to 0.25%. Antigen specificity for these receptors is unknown. The input for sequencing was unstimulated CD4+ T cells sorted from spleen or lymph node cells, taken before transplant. These receptors were taken from a human donor who was the organ donor for an intestinal transplant.

The CDR3 coding sequence is TGCGCCAGCAGCCAAGATGCATTACGCGAGACCCAGTACTTC. Protein sequence: CASSQDALRETQYF. This sequence joins TRBV4-1 and TRBJ2-5; no firm D call. There are 14 residues in the CDR3. Trimming removed 0 bases from V and 5 bases from J, with 10 bases in between. Germline CDR1 is MGHRA and CDR2 is YSYEKL.

This clone turned up a few times. The CDR3 coding sequence is TGTGCCAGCAGTTCTGGGTTCGGCTACACCTTC. Translated, it gives CASSSGFGYTF. The chain joins TRBV6-5 to TRBJ1-2; no clear D gene. Trimming took 4 bases from V and 8 from J, leaving 8 bases between them. This CDR3 region has 11 residues. Germline V gives CDR1 MNHEY, CDR2 SVGAGI.